The T cell receptor (beta chain) under discussion was sequenced for a study of vaccination and CD4 T cells after COVID-19 (dated by TCRdb to 2021 to 2024). Study-level background: Convalescent patients had a positive SARS-CoV-2 result on nasal swab PCR, and of these patients, several had mild disease and one had severe disease. The convalescent cohort included six males and four females, with two Hispanic individuals, seven Caucasians, two Asians and one multiracial person. Two doses of either the Pfizer-BioNTech BNT162b2 vaccine (n=8) or the Moderna mRNA-1273 vaccine (n=2) were administered to participants. Post-COVID blood samples were collected from convalescent patients a median of roughly 100 days after diagnosis, with a range of roughly 30 to 161 days. Post-vaccine blood samples were collected a median of about 72 days after the second vaccine dose, ranging from 14 to 241 days. For stimulating the cultures, overlapping spike peptide pools were used, derived from SARS-CoV-2 as well as from the common cold coronaviruses HCoV-NL63, HCoV-OC43 and HCoV-229E. Control cultures used a CEFX viral epitope pool as positive control, an HIV-1 Nef peptide pool as negative control, or no peptide. The spike-specific CD4+ TCR repertoire was compared before and after mRNA vaccination in over 9 COVID-19 convalescent patients and a few infection-naive healthy vaccine recipients. The paper as a whole reports these results and caveats: Relatively few convalescent patients were included in the study, and early timepoints after natural infection were not analyzed. Among the post-vaccine SARS-CoV-2-reactive clones in convalescent patients, a median approximately 90% showed up only after vaccination, which suggests vaccine-specific priming. Nearly all vaccine-specific clones in convalescent patients (304 of 307) were mono-reactive for SARS-CoV-2 spike rather than cross-reactive with common cold coronaviruses. An increase in the median number of SARS-CoV-2-reactive clonotypes from 21 after infection to a few dozen after vaccination was observed, but the change was not found to be significant.

To prepare the library, PCR was applied. TCR sequencing of DNA from cultured CD4+ T cells used the Oncomine TCR Beta short-read assay at the Johns Hopkins FTIC core. Genomic DNA was extracted from the cultured CD4+ T cells with the QIAamp micro DNA kit. Oncomine TCR Beta libraries from cultured CD4+ T cells were pooled with unique dual indexes and sequenced on an Illumina iSeq 100. Turning to the authors' computational methods: Non-productive sequences were filtered out, and CDR3s that did not start with C, did not end with F or W, or were shorter than 7 amino acids were discarded. Antigen-specific clonotypes were identified using the MANAFEST web application through comparison of peptide-stimulated wells with reference and other culture wells. To be called positive, a clone needed an FDR below 0.05, an odds ratio above 5, and a productive frequency above 0.1% in at least two of three replicate wells. A clonotype counted as cross-reactive if it showed significant expansion both in the SARS-CoV-2 spike wells and in at least one common cold coronavirus spike condition. Similarity between CDR3 sequences was evaluated in R version 3.6.1 using Levenshtein distances (stringdist) and unrooted phylogenetic trees (ape). Using fastp trimming at Q25 and MiXCR clonotype assembly, TCRdb reanalyzed the public sequencing data and kept in-frame beta chains. Every entry covers one CDR3 protein and lists the most common genes and DNA from its rows. These V and J calls derive from TCRdb rather than the authors' analysis. Here the sample has around 8,000 distinct CDR3 sequences; 50% occur a single time. The ten largest account for 15% to 20% of the sample.

Of note for this clonotype: The antigen it binds to is not known. No base quality values were provided; no much bigger clone lies one nucleotide off.

From the cysteine through the phenylalanine, the CDR3 covers 13 amino acids. The CDR3 DNA has 39 bases and is translated from base 1. Deletion took 3 bases off V and 4 bases off J, with a span of 9 bases between the germline ends. Sample treatment or condition, as interpreted from the label and publication: roughly 10-day PBMC culture with coronavirus spike peptide pools or control peptides (ViraFEST assay). The study used the ViraFEST assay, which expanded antigen-specific T cells with peptide pools and then identified expanded clonotypes by TCR sequencing. The convalescent patients' positive SARS-CoV-2 PCR tests fell between March and December 2020, which was before the Alpha, Beta and Delta variants emerged in the United States. Roughly 2.1 million PBMCs per well were cultured in IMDM with roughly 5% human AB serum and 9 to 10 IU/ml IL-2, plus 10 ug/ml peptide pools. Half of the culture medium was replaced with fresh IL-2-containing medium on days 3 and 7. After less than 12 days of culture, CD4+ T cells were isolated by negative selection using the EasySep CD4+ T cell isolation kit. Ficoll-Paque Plus gradient centrifugation was used to isolate PBMCs from whole blood, and the isolated PBMCs were then either used fresh or cryopreserved at -140C. Each culture condition was generally run in triplicate wells.

The sequenced material came from CD4+ T cells from blood, cultured in vitro. This clonotype was sampled from a human donor who had recovered from COVID-19. In this chain, TRBV12-3 or TRBV12-4 is recombined with TRBJ1-1, with TRBD1 tentatively as D gene (5 bases match). The CDR3 amino acid sequence is: CASSFGGGTEAFF. The DNA sequence is given as TGTGCCAGCAGTTTCGGGGGAGGCACTGAAGCTTTCTTT.